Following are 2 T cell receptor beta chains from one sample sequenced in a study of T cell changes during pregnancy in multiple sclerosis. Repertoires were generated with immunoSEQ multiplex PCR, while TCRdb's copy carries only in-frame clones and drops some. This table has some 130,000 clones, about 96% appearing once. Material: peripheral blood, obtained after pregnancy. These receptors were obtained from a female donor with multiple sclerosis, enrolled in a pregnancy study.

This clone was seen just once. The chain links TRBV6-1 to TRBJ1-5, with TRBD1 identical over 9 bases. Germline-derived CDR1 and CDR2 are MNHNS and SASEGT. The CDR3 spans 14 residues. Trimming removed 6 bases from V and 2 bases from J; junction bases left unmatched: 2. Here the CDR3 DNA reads TGTGCCAGCAGAGGGACAGGGCGCAATCAGCCCCAGCATTTT. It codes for CASRGTGRNQPQHF.

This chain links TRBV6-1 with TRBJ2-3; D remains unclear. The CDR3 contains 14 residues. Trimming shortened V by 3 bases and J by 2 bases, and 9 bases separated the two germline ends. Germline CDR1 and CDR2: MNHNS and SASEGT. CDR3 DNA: TGTGCCAGCAGTGATGTCAGGCCCACAGATACGCAGTATTTT. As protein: CASSDVRPTDTQYF.